One and the same sample provided the 16 T cell receptor beta chains below, sequenced in a study of blood T cell repertoires in COVID-19. Here immunoSEQ multiplex PCR was the method, and the copy in TCRdb shows in-frame clones only, minus some. The top ten clones hold 15% to 19% of a sample with roughly 250,000 clones, about 80% of them seen once. The sample consisted of peripheral blood. The receptors originated from an older person with COVID-19, enrolled during active disease.

The chain employs TRBV9 and TRBJ2-4, with D possibly being TRBD2 (6 bases). From germline, CDR1 is SGDLS and CDR2 YYNGEE. This CDR3 has 14 residues. Trimming took 4 bases from V and 9 from J, leaving 17 bases between them. CDR3 bases: TGTGCCAGCAGCCCCCGGGACTCTAGGAGCATTCAGTACTTC. Translation: CASSPRDSRSIQYF.

The CDR3 DNA follows: TGTGCCAGCAGCTTAGGCTACAGGGTCGAATCACCCCTCCACTTT. The encoded protein is CASSLGYRVESPLHF. V gene TRBV7-2 combines with J gene TRBJ1-6, with a weak D call TRBD1 (6 bases). Trimming pared 1 base from V and 10 bases from J, leaving 14 bases between. CDR1 is SGHTA and CDR2 is FQGNSA in the germline V gene. This CDR3 is 15 amino acids long.

V usage is TRBV20-1 and J usage is TRBJ2-4; D ambiguous. Germline V CDR1 and CDR2: DFQATT, SNEGSKA (reference sequence). This CDR3 has 14 amino acids. V lost 3 bases, J lost 0 bases, and 9 bases lay in between. CDR3 in DNA: TGCAGTGCTAGTCGTCCTATAGCCAAAAACATTCAGTACTTC. It yields the protein CSASRPIAKNIQYF.

The chain is built from TRBV9 and TRBJ1-4; TRBD1 might be the D (6 bases). V lost 4 bases and J 4 bases, leaving 17 bases between the germline ends. Germline CDR1 reads SGDLS; CDR2 reads YYNGEE. This CDR3 has 16 amino acids. The CDR3 nucleotides read TGTGCCAGCAGCTCCTCCATCGGGACACATAATGAAAAACTGTTTTTT. Its protein is CASSSSIGTHNEKLFF.

The J gene is TRBJ2-2, the V gene TRBV30; D ambiguous. Germline lookup yields CDR1 GTSNPN and CDR2 SVGIG (reference sequence). The CDR3 loop spans 12 amino acids. V was clipped by 4 bases and J by 7 bases, with 10 bases between them. The DNA of the CDR3 is TGTGCCTGGAATCATAGAGGCGGGGAGCTGTTTTTT. This codes for CAWNHRGGELFF.

V usage is TRBV7-9 and J usage is TRBJ1-2; 7 positions match TRBD1. The CDR3 length is 12 residues. J lost 7 bases, V lost 1 base, and 0 bases had no gene match. Germline V CDR1 and CDR2: SEHNR, FQNEAQ (reference sequence). The chain's CDR3 is CASSLDRGGYTF. The CDR3 region has the DNA TGTGCCAGCAGCTTAGACAGGGGTGGCTACACCTTC.

V usage is TRBV19 and J usage is TRBJ1-5, with a possible D match to TRBD1 (5 bases). Germline V gene sequence: CDR1 LNHDA, CDR2 SQIVND (reference sequence). This CDR3 has 14 residues. V gave up 3 bases and J gave up 2 bases, with 8 bases separating them. The CDR3 nucleotides are TGTGCCAGTAGTATGGTGGGGCGCAATCAGCCCCAGCATTTT. This sequence encodes CASSMVGRNQPQHF.

This clone has only one observation. V and J are TRBV19 and TRBJ2-1; 7 bases match TRBD1. This CDR3 has 15 residues. V lost 7 bases, J lost 1 base, and 7 bases stayed unmatched. CDR1 and CDR2 (germline): LNHDA, SQIVND (reference sequence). The CDR3 sequence: CASIRQGGSYNEQFF. Here the CDR3 DNA reads TGTGCCAGTATCCGACAGGGTGGGTCCTACAATGAGCAGTTCTTC. Using reference TRBV19 and TRBJ2-1 for the parts outside the CDR3, the full variable domain is DGGITQSPKYLFRKEGQNVTLSCEQNLNHDAMYWYRQDPGQGLRLIYYSQIVNDFQKGDIAEGYSVSREKKESFPLTVTSAQKNPTAFYLCASIRQGGSYNEQFFGPGTRLTVL.

This sequence joins TRBV6-2 or TRBV6-3 and TRBJ2-1; TRBD2 aligns across 15 bases. Trimming cost V 5 bases and J 9 bases; bases outside gene matches: 11. The germline CDR1 and CDR2 sequences are MNHEY and SVGEGT. This CDR3 has 17 amino acids. The CDR3 DNA reads TGTGCCAGCAGTGGACTAGCGGGAGGGCCCACGGCTAGTGAGCAGTTCTTC. This codes for CASSGLAGGPTASEQFF.

The gene calls are TRBV10-3 and TRBJ1-2; 10 bases are a match to TRBD1. Germline V CDR1 and CDR2: ENHRY, SYGVKD. The V gene end was trimmed by 0 bases and the J gene end by 6 bases; junction bases not matched to a gene: 4. This CDR3 spans 15 amino acids. CDR3 nucleotide sequence: TGTGCCATCAGTGAGTCAACCGGGACAGGGGATGGCTACACCTTC. Residues: CAISESTGTGDGYTF.

A single count supports this clone. The J gene is TRBJ2-3, the V gene TRBV7-9; the match to TRBD2 covers 12 bases. With 1 base clipped from V and 4 bases from J, the junction kept 9 bases outside the gene matches. The CDR3 spans 18 residues. CDR1 SEHNR and CDR2 FQNEAQ come from the germline V gene (reference sequence). CDR3 sequence (DNA): TGTGCCAGCAGCTTAGGACTAGCGGGGGCCGGCCTCGCAGATACGCAGTATTTT. This gives the protein CASSLGLAGAGLADTQYF.

The rearrangement joins TRBV6-5 to TRBJ1-2; tentatively, D is TRBD1 (5 bases). The germline CDR1 and CDR2 sequences are MNHEY and SVGAGI. V was trimmed by 0 bases and J by 2 bases, leaving 10 bases between them. CDR3 length: 15 amino acids. The CDR3 DNA reads as TGTGCCAGCAGTTACTCCGCAGGGAGGAACTATGGCTACACCTTC. Translating gives CASSYSAGRNYGYTF.

V is TRBV7-9 and J is TRBJ1-1; a possible D gene is TRBD1 (6 bases). V was pared by 6 bases and J by 9 bases, with 20 bases between. The CDR3 runs 14 residues. Looked up from germline, CDR1 is SEHNR and CDR2 is FQNEAQ (reference sequence). CDR3 nucleotide sequence: TGTGCCAGCAGTCCAACGACAGGCGTGGAAAAAGCTTTCTTT. Translating it yields CASSPTTGVEKAFF.

The rearrangement uses TRBV5-1 and TRBJ2-7; 8 bases are shared with TRBD2. The CDR3 contains 15 residues. Germline V gene lookup returns CDR1 SGHRS and CDR2 YFSETQ. V gave up 4 bases and J gave up 1 base; unmatched junction bases: 7. The CDR3 DNA reads TGCGCCAGCAGCGACGGACTAGCTGAGTCCTACGAGCAGTACTTC. Translating it yields CASSDGLAESYEQYF.

The chain carries TRBV19 and TRBJ2-5; TRBD2 matches at 7 bases. The CDR3 consists of 17 residues. Germline V gives CDR1 LNHDA, CDR2 SQIVND (reference sequence). V lost 6 bases to trimming and J lost 5 bases; unmatched junction nucleotides: 18. CDR3 coding DNA: TGTGCCAGTAGACCCCGCGGAGGGCGCGGGAGAGGGGAGACCCAGTACTTC. It yields the protein CASRPRGGRGRGETQYF.

J is TRBJ1-5 and V is TRBV6-5, with 7 bases fitting TRBD1. The trim removed 8 bases at V and 5 bases at J, leaving 9 bases unmatched. CDR3 length: 14 amino acids. The germline CDR1 and CDR2 sequences are MNHEY and SVGAGI. CDR3 coding DNA: TGTGCCAGCGGCGAGCGAGGGGGCTATCAGCCCCAGCATTTT. Protein: CASGERGGYQPQHF.